This paragraph reports one TCR beta chain. What it recognizes is unknown. Constant-region reverse primers amplified full-length variable regions, followed by semi-nested Nested Universal Primer A PCR. TCRdb re-derived calls from the 5' RACE reads in MiXCR, one entry per CDR3 protein. This repertoire shows thousands of distinct CDR3 sequences, 50% to 55% found once; its top ten account for around 5%. Study-wide findings and caveats: Tumor Tregs overlapped most with tumor, then blood, naive CD4+ cells.

The memory fraction was CD4+CD45RO+CD25- cells. The V and J ends lost 6 bases and 8 bases, in that order; junction bases with no gene match: 5. The CDR3 contains 12 residues. Germline CDR1 and CDR2: ENHRY and SYGVKD. The chain recombines TRBV10-3 with TRBJ1-2; TRBD1 matches 8 bases. This clonotype originated in a female donor with breast cancer. The sample was memory CD4+ T cells sorted from a lymph node. Specified subset: memory CD4+ T cells, CD4+CD45RO+CD25-. CDR3 sequence (DNA): TGTGCCATCAGAGGGACAGGAGGAGGCTACACCTTC. Translated, it gives CAIRGTGGGYTF.